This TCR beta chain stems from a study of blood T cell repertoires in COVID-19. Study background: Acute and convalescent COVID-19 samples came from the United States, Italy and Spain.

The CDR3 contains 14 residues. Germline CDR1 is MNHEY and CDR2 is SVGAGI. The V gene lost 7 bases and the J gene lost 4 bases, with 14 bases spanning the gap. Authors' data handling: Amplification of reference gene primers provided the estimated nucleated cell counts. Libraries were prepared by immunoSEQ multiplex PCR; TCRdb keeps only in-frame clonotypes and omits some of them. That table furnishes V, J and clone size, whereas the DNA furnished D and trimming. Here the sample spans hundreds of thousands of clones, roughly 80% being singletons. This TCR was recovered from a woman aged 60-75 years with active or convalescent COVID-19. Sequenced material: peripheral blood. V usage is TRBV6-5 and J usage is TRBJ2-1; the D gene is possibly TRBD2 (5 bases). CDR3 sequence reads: CASTPGTLYNEQFF. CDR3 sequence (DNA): TGTGCCAGCACCCCGGGAACTCTTTACAATGAGCAGTTCTTC.